This T cell receptor (beta chain) came from a study of early T cells in non-severe SARS-CoV-2 infection. Background on the study: Whole-blood bulk RNA, unsorted, was sequenced, and chains were unpaired. Broader study findings: Using VDJdb, the matching emphasized anti-spike CD8 responses while missing private and CD4 specificities.

Germline CDR1 and CDR2: SGHAT and FQNNGV. There are 13 residues in the CDR3. Trimming pared 3 bases from V and 4 bases from J, leaving 9 bases between. Unique molecular identifiers were added to individual cDNA molecules. TCRdb redid the calling of the 5' RACE reads with MiXCR, one entry per CDR3 protein. This sample has about 64,000 distinct CDR3 sequences, with 20% found just once. This clonotype showed up many times. No antigen is known for it. The material was whole blood, obtained at baseline. This TCR was sampled from an adult who was a healthcare worker with PCR-confirmed SARS-CoV-2 infection or an uninfected control (not recorded which). V usage is TRBV11-2 and J usage is TRBJ1-2; D unclear. CDR3 protein: CASSLRTFYGYTF. DNA of the CDR3: TGTGCCAGCAGCTTGAGGACTTTCTATGGCTACACCTTC. Full variable domain (missing parts from reference TRBV11-2 and TRBJ1-2): EAGVAQSPRYKIIEKRQSVAFWCNPISGHATLYWYQQILGQGPKLLIQFQNNGVVDDSQLPKDRFSAERLKGVDSTLKIQPAKLEDSAVYLCASSLRTFYGYTFGSGTRLTVV.